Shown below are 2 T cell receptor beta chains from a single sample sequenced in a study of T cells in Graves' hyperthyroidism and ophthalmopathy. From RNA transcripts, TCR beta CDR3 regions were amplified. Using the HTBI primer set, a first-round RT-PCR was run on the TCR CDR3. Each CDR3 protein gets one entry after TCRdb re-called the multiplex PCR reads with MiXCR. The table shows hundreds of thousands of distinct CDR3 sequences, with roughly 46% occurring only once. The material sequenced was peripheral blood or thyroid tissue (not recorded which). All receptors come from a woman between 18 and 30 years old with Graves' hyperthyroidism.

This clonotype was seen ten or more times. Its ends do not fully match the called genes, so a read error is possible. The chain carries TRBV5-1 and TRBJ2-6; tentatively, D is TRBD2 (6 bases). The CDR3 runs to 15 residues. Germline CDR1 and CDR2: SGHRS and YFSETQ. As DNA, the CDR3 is TGTGCCAGCAGTTTAGGGACTTCTGGGGCCAACGTCCTGACTTTC. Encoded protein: CASSLGTSGANVLTF.

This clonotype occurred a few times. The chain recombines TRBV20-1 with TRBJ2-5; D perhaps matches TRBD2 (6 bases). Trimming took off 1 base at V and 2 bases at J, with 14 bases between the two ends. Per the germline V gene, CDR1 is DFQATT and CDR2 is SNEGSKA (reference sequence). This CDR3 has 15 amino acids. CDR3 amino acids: CSARVDGRGQETQYF. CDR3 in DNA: TGCAGTGCTAGAGTCGACGGGAGAGGGCAAGAGACCCAGTACTTC.